Below are 18 T cell receptor beta chains sequenced from a single sample in a study of cytomegalovirus exposure and HLA in healthy donors. In the PCR, 60 Vbeta and 13 Jbeta primers were used. Some clones are missing from TCRdb's copy, which holds only in-frame ones; the method was immunoSEQ multiplex PCR. The sample features 70,000 or so clones, with 2.4% in its top ten. The specimen was PBMCs. The origin of the receptors is a female donor in good health and CMV-seropositive.

The V gene is TRBV5-1, the J gene TRBJ2-7; TRBD1 matches at 7 bases. The CDR3 is made up of 13 amino acids. With 3 bases clipped from V and 0 bases from J, the junction kept 0 bases outside the gene matches. CDR1 and CDR2 from the germline V gene are SGHRS and YFSETQ. This CDR3 is CASSWDSSYEQYF. CDR3 nucleotide sequence: TGCGCCAGCAGCTGGGACAGCTCCTACGAGCAGTACTTC.

On this clone: A read error may account for a junction end that differs from germline. The chain combines TRBV30 with TRBJ1-6; D may be TRBD1 (5 bases). CDR3 size: 13 residues. Per germline, CDR1 GTSNPN and CDR2 SVGIG (reference sequence). The CDR3 nucleotides read TGTGCCTACGGACAAACCTATAATTCACACCTCCACTTT. This sequence encodes CAYGQTYNSHLHF. The full variable domain, its missing parts supplied by reference TRBV30 and TRBJ1-6, is SQTIHQWPATLVQPVGSPLSLECTVEGTSNPNLYWYRQAAGRGLQLLFYSVGIGQISSEVPQNLSASRPQDRQFILSSKKLLLSDSGFYLCAYGQTYNSHLHFGNGTRLTVT.

This sequence joins TRBV28 and TRBJ2-7, with 13 bases matching TRBD2. The CDR3 is made up of 15 amino acids. V dropped 6 bases and J dropped 3; count of bases not matched to a gene: 5. Per germline, CDR1 MDHEN and CDR2 SYDVKM. The CDR3 nucleotides are TGTGCCAGCAGCTCGGGACTAGCGGGACTCTACGAGCAGTACTTC. Amino acid sequence: CASSSGLAGLYEQYF. The variable domain in full, completed from reference TRBV28 and TRBJ2-7, reads DVKVTQSSRYLVKRTGEKVFLECVQDMDHENMFWYRQDPGLGLRLIYFSYDVKMKEKGDIPEGYSVSREKKERFSLILESASTNQTSMYLCASSSGLAGLYEQYFGPGTRLTVT.

The chain has TRBV28 and TRBJ1-1; a weak D match, TRBD1 (5 bases). CDR3 size: 12 residues. Looked up from germline, CDR1 is MDHEN and CDR2 is SYDVKM. The V end lost 4 bases, the J end lost 5 bases, and 8 bases lay between the germline ends. The CDR3 here is CASSSGWTEAFF. As DNA, the CDR3 is TGTGCCAGCAGTTCAGGGTGGACTGAAGCTTTCTTT.

V is TRBV6-5 and J is TRBJ1-5; TRBD1 matches 7 bases. Germline loops: CDR1 MNHEY, CDR2 SVGAGI. J lost 3 bases, V lost 0 bases, and 2 bases had no gene match. This CDR3 has 15 residues. CDR3 DNA sequence: TGTGCCAGCAGTTACTCGACAGGGCCCAATCAGCCCCAGCATTTT. Translated: CASSYSTGPNQPQHF.

V and J are TRBV29-1 and TRBJ1-2; 7 bases agree with TRBD1. The J segment lost 5 bases and the V segment lost 4 bases, leaving 7 bases of the junction unmatched. The CDR3 spans 13 residues. Germline V CDR1 and CDR2: SQVTM, ANQGSEA. The CDR3 loop reads CSVGEGARYGYTF. The DNA for the CDR3 is TGCAGCGTTGGAGAGGGGGCAAGGTATGGCTACACCTTC.

The J gene is TRBJ2-1, the V gene TRBV5-4; TRBD1 matches at 7 bases. Unmatched junction bases numbered 5, after V lost 4 bases and J lost 7 bases. Germline V lookup: CDR1 SGHNT, CDR2 YYREEE (reference sequence). CDR3 length equals 13 residues. CDR3 amino acids: CASSQGDPNEQFF. For the CDR3, the DNA is TGTGCCAGCAGCCAGGGGGACCCTAATGAGCAGTTCTTC. The whole variable domain, filled in from reference TRBV5-4 and TRBJ2-1, reads ETGVTQSPTHLIKTRGQQVTLRCSSQSGHNTVSWYQQALGQGPQFIFQYYREEENGRGNFPPRFSGLQFPNYSSELNVNALELDDSALYLCASSQGDPNEQFFGPGTRLTVL.

The chain has TRBV7-2 and TRBJ2-7, with D unclear. CDR1 and CDR2 from the germline V gene are SGHTA and FQGNSA. The CDR3 covers 13 residues. V dropped 4 bases and J dropped 0 bases, with 7 bases sitting between them. The CDR3 sequence: CASSSFSSYEQYF. The DNA for the CDR3 is TGTGCCAGCAGCTCGTTCTCCTCCTACGAGCAGTACTTC.

The J gene is TRBJ1-1, the V gene TRBV5-1, with no clear D. Trimming took 0 bases from V and 5 from J, leaving 8 bases between them. This CDR3 contains 13 residues. Germline V gene lookup returns CDR1 SGHRS and CDR2 YFSETQ. As DNA, the CDR3 is TGCGCCAGCAGCTTGGAGGAGGGAACTGAAGCTTTCTTT. This translates into CASSLEEGTEAFF.

This chain connects TRBV29-1 to TRBJ1-2, with 7 bases aligning to TRBD1. Losses at the gene ends were 0 bases for V and 8 bases for J; bases not matched to a gene: 9. Looked up from germline, CDR1 is SQVTM and CDR2 is ANQGSEA. The CDR3 consists of 14 residues. CDR3 sequence: CSVEDRQGARGYTF. In nucleotides, the CDR3 is TGCAGCGTTGAAGATAGACAGGGCGCAAGGGGCTACACCTTC.

The chain employs TRBV19 and TRBJ1-4, with 8 bases fitting TRBD1. The V segment lost 6 bases and the J segment 5 bases; nucleotides outside the gene matches: 5. There are 14 residues in the CDR3. The germline V gene has CDR1 LNHDA and CDR2 SQIVND (reference sequence). CDR3 in amino acids: CASSMGQVNEKLFF. The CDR3 region has the DNA TGTGCCAGTAGCATGGGACAGGTCAATGAAAAACTGTTTTTT.

The chain is built from TRBV5-1 and TRBJ2-7; a possible D gene is TRBD1 (6 bases). Germline V lookup: CDR1 SGHRS, CDR2 YFSETQ. Trimming cost V 0 bases and J 7 bases, with 17 bases left between them. This CDR3 spans 15 amino acids. DNA of the CDR3: TGCGCCAGCAGCTTGGAGGGCAGGGGCCCGAGGGAGCAGTACTTC. As protein: CASSLEGRGPREQYF.

This CDR3 is CASSRGQSVYEQYF. The DNA for the CDR3 is TGTGCCAGCAGCCGGGGACAGTCTGTCTACGAGCAGTACTTC. The chain couples TRBV13 to TRBJ2-7; 7 bases map to TRBD1. Germline V gene lookup returns CDR1 PRHDT and CDR2 FYEKMQ (reference sequence). CDR3 length equals 14 residues. V trimming: 5 bases; J trimming: 3 bases; junction bases outside the gene matches: 7.

The genes are TRBV7-9 and TRBJ2-3; 7 bases map to TRBD2. V lost 5 bases and J lost 0; bases outside the gene matches: 8. There are 16 residues in the CDR3. Germline CDR1 is SEHNR and CDR2 is FQNEAQ (reference sequence). This CDR3 reads CASSALPGLSTDTQYF. The CDR3 bases are TGTGCCAGCAGCGCTCTGCCGGGACTAAGCACAGATACGCAGTATTTT.

The chain is built from TRBV27 and TRBJ1-1; 7 nucleotides line up with TRBD1. The length of the CDR3 is 13 residues. V lost 6 bases, J lost 5 bases, and 6 bases stayed unmatched. Germline V gene sequence: CDR1 MNHEY, CDR2 SMNVEV (reference sequence). The CDR3: CASRRQGTTEAFF. For the CDR3, the DNA is TGTGCCAGCAGGCGACAGGGAACGACTGAAGCTTTCTTT.

This sequence joins TRBV4-1 and TRBJ2-3; maybe TRBD2 (6 bases). V shed 6 bases and J shed 2 bases, with 18 bases lying between them. This CDR3 is built from 16 residues. Germline values: CDR1 MGHRA, CDR2 YSYEKL. The CDR3 reads CASRRPGAALTDTQYF. The CDR3 region has the DNA TGCGCCAGCAGACGCCCGGGAGCGGCCCTCACAGATACGCAGTATTTT.

This chain links TRBV7-2 with TRBJ2-3; TRBD2 is a possible D gene (5 bases). The CDR3 length is 14 residues. CDR1 and CDR2 from the germline V gene are SGHTA and FQGNSA. The V gene lost 7 bases and the J gene lost 2 bases, with 13 bases spanning the gap. The CDR3 DNA sequence: TGTGCCAGCACACCATCGGGGTCCACAGATACGCAGTATTTT. It encodes CASTPSGSTDTQYF.

The chain uses TRBV5-1 and TRBJ1-4; 7 nucleotides line up with TRBD1. The germline CDR1 and CDR2 sequences are SGHRS and YFSETQ. The CDR3 contains 15 residues. V gave up 4 bases and J gave up 0 bases; unmatched junction bases: 3. CDR3 in amino acids: CASSPGTATNEKLFF. The CDR3 DNA sequence: TGCGCCAGCAGCCCGGGGACAGCAACTAATGAAAAACTGTTTTTT.